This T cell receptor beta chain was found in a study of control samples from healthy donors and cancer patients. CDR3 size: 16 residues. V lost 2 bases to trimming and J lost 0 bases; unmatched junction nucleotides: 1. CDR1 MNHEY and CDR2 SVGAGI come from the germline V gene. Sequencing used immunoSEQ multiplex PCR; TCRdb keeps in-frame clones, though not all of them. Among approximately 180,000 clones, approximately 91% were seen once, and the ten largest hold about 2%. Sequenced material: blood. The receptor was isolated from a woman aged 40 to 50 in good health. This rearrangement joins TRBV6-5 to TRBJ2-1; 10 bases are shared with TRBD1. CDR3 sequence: CASSYRTGGSYNEQFF. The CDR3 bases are TGTGCCAGCAGTTACCGGACAGGGGGCTCCTACAATGAGCAGTTCTTC.